This TCR beta chain was obtained from a study of OX40 agonist ivuxolimab in advanced cancers. Clones were read by immunoSEQ multiplex PCR, and TCRdb kept only the in-frame ones, dropping some. The sample has about 71,000 clones, approximately 78% seen once; the top ten hold around 5%. The V gene end was trimmed by 7 bases and the J gene end by 5 bases; junction bases not matched to a gene: 5. The CDR3 extends over 13 amino acids. In germline, CDR1 is WSHSY, CDR2 SAAADI. This chain uses TRBV10-2 with TRBJ2-5, with 9 bases fitting TRBD1. The source material was CD4+ or CD8+ T cells sorted from blood, sampled in a trial of the OX40 agonist ivuxolimab. The TCR originated in an adult with an advanced solid tumor such as melanoma, head and neck, liver or kidney cancer. DNA of the CDR3: TGCGCCAGCACTAGGGACAGGGAGGAGACCCAGTACTTC. Protein sequence: CASTRDREETQYF.